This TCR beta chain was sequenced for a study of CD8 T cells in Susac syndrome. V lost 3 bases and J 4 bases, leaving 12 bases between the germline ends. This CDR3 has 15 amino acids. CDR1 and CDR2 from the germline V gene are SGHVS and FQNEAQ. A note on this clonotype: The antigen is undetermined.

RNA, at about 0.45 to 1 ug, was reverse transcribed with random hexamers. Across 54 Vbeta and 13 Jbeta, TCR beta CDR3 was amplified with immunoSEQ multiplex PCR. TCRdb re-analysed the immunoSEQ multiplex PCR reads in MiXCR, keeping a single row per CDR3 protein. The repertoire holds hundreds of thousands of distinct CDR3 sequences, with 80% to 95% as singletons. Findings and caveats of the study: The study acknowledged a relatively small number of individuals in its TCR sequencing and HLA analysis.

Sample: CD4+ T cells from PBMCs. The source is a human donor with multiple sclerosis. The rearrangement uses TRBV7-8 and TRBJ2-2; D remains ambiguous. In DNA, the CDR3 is TGTGCCAGCAGCTTCACTGAAACGACCACCGGGGAGCTGTTTTTT. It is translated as CASSFTETTTGELFF. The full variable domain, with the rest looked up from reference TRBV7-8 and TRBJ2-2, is GAGVSQSPRYKVAKRGQDVALRCDPISGHVSLFWYQQALGQGPEFLTYFQNEAQLDKSGLPSDRFFAERPEGSVSTLKIQRTQQEDSAVYLCASSFTETTTGELFFGEGSRLTVL.